The 10 T cell receptor beta chains presented below share a single source sample, sequenced in a study of T cells in Graves' hyperthyroidism and ophthalmopathy. It was RNA transcripts that yielded the amplified TCR beta CDR3 regions. First-round RT-PCR with HTBI primers amplified the TCR CDR3 region. Each CDR3 protein is one row after TCRdb ran MiXCR on the multiplex PCR reads. The table shows roughly 840,000 distinct CDR3 sequences, with over 35% occurring only once. Sequencing was performed on blood. The receptors were gathered from a man between 18 and 29 years old with Graves' hyperthyroidism.

The V call is TRBV4-1, the J call TRBJ1-5, with a weak D call TRBD1 (5 bases). V was cut by 0 bases and J by 0 bases, with 15 bases left in between. The CDR3 covers 18 residues. The V gene's germline CDR1 is MGHRA and CDR2 YSYEKL. The CDR3 nucleotides are TGCGCCAGCAGCCAAGATTGGGGGGTGCGGGATAGCAATCAGCCCCAGCATTTT. Residues: CASSQDWGVRDSNQPQHF.

The chain employs TRBV2 and TRBJ2-5, with 8 positions matching TRBD2. J was trimmed by 0 bases and V by 10 bases; bases with no gene match: 13. Germline V gives CDR1 SNHLY, CDR2 FYNNEI. This CDR3 spans 16 amino acids. CDR3 nucleotides: TGTGCCATCCAGGACAGTGGCGGGGGGCACCAAGAGACCCAGTACTTC. It codes for CAIQDSGGGHQETQYF.

This clonotype was counted ten times or more. The rearrangement uses TRBV10-3 and TRBJ2-5, with D possibly TRBD2 on 5 matching bases. This CDR3 has 14 amino acids. Deletions cut 0 bases from V and 2 bases from J, with 7 bases between. The germline V gene has CDR1 ENHRY and CDR2 SYGVKD. The chain's CDR3 is CAISESGEQETQYF. The CDR3 nucleotides read TGTGCCATCAGTGAGTCGGGAGAACAAGAGACCCAGTACTTC.

The table lists this clonotype with a few counts. The CDR3 sequence is CASSIKGGRNPYEQYF. Here the CDR3 DNA reads TGTGCCAGTAGTATAAAAGGGGGCAGGAACCCTTACGAGCAGTACTTC. J is TRBJ2-7 and V is TRBV19; 7 bases line up with TRBD1. The junction had 11 bases not matched to a gene; V was cut back by 2 bases and J by 4 bases. The CDR3 totals 16 residues. The germline V gene has CDR1 LNHDA and CDR2 SQIVND (reference sequence).

The chain employs TRBV7-9 and TRBJ2-7; D tentatively fits TRBD1 or TRBD2 (5 bases each). Between the trimmed V and J ends, which lost 5 bases and 6 bases, there was a span of 17 bases. Germline-derived CDR1 and CDR2 are SEHNR and FQNEAQ (reference sequence). The CDR3 sequence is 14 residues long. The CDR3 reads CASSPRGEGPEQYF. The CDR3 coding sequence is TGTGCCAGCAGCCCACGAGGTGAGGGACCCGAGCAGTACTTC.

This clonotype came up a few times. The V and J genes are TRBV7-8 and TRBJ2-7, with TRBD2 as a possible D gene (6 bases). This CDR3 region has 16 residues. Between the trimmed V and J ends, which lost 1 base and 5 bases, there was a span of 18 bases. Germline V CDR1 and CDR2: SGHVS, FQNEAQ. CDR3 in DNA: TGTGCCAGCAGCTTAGGCAGGGCGGGGCCGTACGACGAGCAGTACTTC. Its translation: CASSLGRAGPYDEQYF.

This clonotype has at least ten counts. The chain recombines TRBV6-5 with TRBJ1-6; D not certain. With 4 bases removed from V and 7 bases from J, the gap between germline ends came to 11 bases. Per germline, CDR1 MNHEY and CDR2 SVGAGI. The CDR3 consists of 14 residues. The CDR3 protein is CASSLNGGNSPLHF. CDR3 coding DNA: TGTGCCAGCAGTTTAAATGGAGGGAATTCACCCCTCCACTTT.

This sequence joins TRBV29-1 and TRBJ2-2; tentative D call: TRBD1 (5 bases). CDR3 size: 13 residues. Germline V gene lookup returns CDR1 SQVTM and CDR2 ANQGSEA. Trimming pared 6 bases from V and 1 base from J, leaving 9 bases between. The CDR3 reads CSVKGQNTGELFF. DNA of the CDR3: TGCAGCGTGAAAGGACAGAACACCGGGGAGCTGTTTTTT.

V usage is TRBV13 and J usage is TRBJ2-2; 7 bases fit TRBD1. CDR1 is PRHDT, CDR2 FYEKMQ, per germline (reference sequence). CDR3 length equals 14 residues. Trimming cost V 6 bases and J 6 bases; bases outside gene matches: 7. In DNA, the CDR3 is TGTGCCAGCAGACTCGACAGGGTGGCCGGGGAGCTGTTTTTT. The encoded protein is CASRLDRVAGELFF.

This chain uses TRBV29-1 with TRBJ1-2, with TRBD1 as a possible D gene (6 bases). The CDR3 consists of 13 residues. Trimming cost V 4 bases and J 4 bases, with 13 bases left between them. Germline CDR1 SQVTM, CDR2 ANQGSEA. CDR3 amino acids: CSVAQGYSYGYTF. The CDR3 DNA reads as TGCAGCGTTGCTCAGGGGTATAGCTATGGCTACACCTTC.